This T cell receptor beta chain was documented in a study of siplizumab effects on memory and regulatory T cells. General study results and limits: Naive T cells appeared more varied than memory cells and looked like key alloresponse contributors. Alloreactive CD4+ clones that could be mapped were on average 68.8% Treg-derived with siplizumab, against about 28% in controls.

The repertoire was sequenced with immunoSEQ multiplex PCR; TCRdb's copy has only in-frame clones and lacks some. The table shows just under 85,000 clones, with around 90% occurring only once. On this clone: Its antigen is still unknown.

V trimming: 2 bases; J trimming: 5 bases; junction bases outside the gene matches: 6. Germline values: CDR1 SGHRS, CDR2 YFSETQ. The CDR3 has 15 residues. The chain has TRBV5-1 and TRBJ1-2, with 10 bases aligning to TRBD1. This clonotype was obtained from a human donor in good health. Input material: Tregs sorted from blood. The CDR3 DNA sequence: TGCGCCAGCAGCTTCGGGACAGGGGCCGGGTATGGCTACACCTTC. Translated: CASSFGTGAGYGYTF.